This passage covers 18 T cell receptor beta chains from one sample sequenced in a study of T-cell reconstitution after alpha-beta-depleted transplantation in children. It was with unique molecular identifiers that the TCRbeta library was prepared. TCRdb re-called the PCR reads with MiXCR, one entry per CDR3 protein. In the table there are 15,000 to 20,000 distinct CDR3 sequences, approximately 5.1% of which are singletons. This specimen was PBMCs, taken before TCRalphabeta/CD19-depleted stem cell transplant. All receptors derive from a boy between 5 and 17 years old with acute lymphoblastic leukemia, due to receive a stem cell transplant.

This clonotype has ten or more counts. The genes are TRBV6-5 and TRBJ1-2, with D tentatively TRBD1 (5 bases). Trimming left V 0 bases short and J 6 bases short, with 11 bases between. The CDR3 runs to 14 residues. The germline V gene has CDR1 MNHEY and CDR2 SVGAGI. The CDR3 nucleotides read TGTGCCAGCAGTTACTCGCGGGGAGGGGATGGCTACACCTTC. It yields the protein CASSYSRGGDGYTF.

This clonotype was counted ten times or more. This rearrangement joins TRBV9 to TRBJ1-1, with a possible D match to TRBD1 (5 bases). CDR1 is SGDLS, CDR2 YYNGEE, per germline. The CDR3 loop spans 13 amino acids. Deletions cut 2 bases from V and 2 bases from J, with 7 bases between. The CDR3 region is CASSVRANTEAFF. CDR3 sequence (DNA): TGTGCCAGCAGCGTCAGGGCTAACACTGAAGCTTTCTTT.

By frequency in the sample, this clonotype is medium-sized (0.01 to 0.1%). The CDR3 coding sequence is TGCGCCAGCAGCTTTGCGGTGGCCGGGGAGCTGTTTTTT. Amino acids: CASSFAVAGELFF. The V call is TRBV5-1, the J call TRBJ2-2; D is unresolved. CDR1 SGHRS and CDR2 YFSETQ come from the germline V gene. V lost 2 bases and J lost 6, with 8 bases in between. The CDR3 covers 13 residues. The complete variable domain, with remaining parts taken from reference TRBV5-1 and TRBJ2-2, reads KAGVTQTPRYLIKTRGQQVTLSCSPISGHRSVSWYQQTPGQGLQFLFEYFSETQRNKGNFPGRFSGRQFSNSRSEMNVSTLELGDSALYLCASSFAVAGELFFGEGSRLTVL.

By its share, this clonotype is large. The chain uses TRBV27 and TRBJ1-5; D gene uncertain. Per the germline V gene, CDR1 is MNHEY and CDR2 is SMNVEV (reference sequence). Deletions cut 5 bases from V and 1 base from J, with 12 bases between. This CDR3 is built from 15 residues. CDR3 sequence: CASSPLPGSNQPQHF. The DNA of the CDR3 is TGTGCCAGCAGTCCACTTCCCGGGAGCAATCAGCCCCAGCATTTT.

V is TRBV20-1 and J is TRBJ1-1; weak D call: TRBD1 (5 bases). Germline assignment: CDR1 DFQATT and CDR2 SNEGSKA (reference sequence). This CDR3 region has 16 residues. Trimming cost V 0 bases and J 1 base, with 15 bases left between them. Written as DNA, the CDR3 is TGCAGTGCTAGAGATTGGCAGGGTGCTTGGAACACTGAAGCTTTCTTT. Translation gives CSARDWQGAWNTEAFF.

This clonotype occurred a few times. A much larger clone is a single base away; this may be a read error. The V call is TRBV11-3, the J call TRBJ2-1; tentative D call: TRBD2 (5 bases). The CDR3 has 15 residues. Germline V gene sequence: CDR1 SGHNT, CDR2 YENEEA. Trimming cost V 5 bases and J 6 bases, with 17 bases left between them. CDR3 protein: CASSELICGPNEQFF. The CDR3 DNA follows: TGTGCCAGCAGCGAATTGATATGCGGGCCCAATGAGCAGTTCTTC.

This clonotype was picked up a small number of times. The CDR3 sequence: CASSLGHQRSGSYEQYF. CDR3 coding DNA: TGTGCCAGCAGTTTGGGACATCAACGGAGTGGCTCCTACGAGCAGTACTTC. The rearrangement joins TRBV28 to TRBJ2-7; a possible D gene is TRBD1 (6 bases). The CDR3 is made up of 17 amino acids. CDR1 is MDHEN, CDR2 SYDVKM, per germline. V lost 3 bases and J 0 bases, leaving 18 bases between the germline ends. The entire variable domain, with the rest obtained from reference TRBV28 and TRBJ2-7, is as follows: DVKVTQSSRYLVKRTGEKVFLECVQDMDHENMFWYRQDPGLGLRLIYFSYDVKMKEKGDIPEGYSVSREKKERFSLILESASTNQTSMYLCASSLGHQRSGSYEQYFGPGTRLTVT.

The chain's CDR3 is CASSDGGQGDTQYF. The CDR3 region has the DNA TGTGCCAGCAGTGACGGGGGGCAAGGGGATACGCAGTATTTT. This rearrangement joins TRBV2 to TRBJ2-3, with a weak D call TRBD2 (7 bases). V was trimmed by 3 bases and J by 6 bases, leaving 13 bases between them. The CDR3 is 14 amino acids. CDR1 SNHLY and CDR2 FYNNEI come from the germline V gene.

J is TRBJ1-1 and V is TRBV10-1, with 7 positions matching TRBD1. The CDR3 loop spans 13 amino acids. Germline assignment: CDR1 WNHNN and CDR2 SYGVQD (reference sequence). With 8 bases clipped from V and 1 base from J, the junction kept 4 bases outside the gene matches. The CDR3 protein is CASRQGWNTEAFF. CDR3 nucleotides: TGCGCCAGCCGACAGGGTTGGAACACTGAAGCTTTCTTT.

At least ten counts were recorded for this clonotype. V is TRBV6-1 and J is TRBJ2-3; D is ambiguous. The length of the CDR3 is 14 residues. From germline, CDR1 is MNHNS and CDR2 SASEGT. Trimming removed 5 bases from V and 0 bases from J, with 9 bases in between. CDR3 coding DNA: TGTGCCAGCAGTCCTCTAGTGAGCACAGATACGCAGTATTTT. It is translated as CASSPLVSTDTQYF.

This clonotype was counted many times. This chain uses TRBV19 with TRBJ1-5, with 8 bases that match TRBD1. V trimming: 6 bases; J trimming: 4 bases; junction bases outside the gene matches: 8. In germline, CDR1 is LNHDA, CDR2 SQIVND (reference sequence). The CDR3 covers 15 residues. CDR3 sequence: CASRPRDRPNQPQHF. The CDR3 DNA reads TGTGCCAGTAGACCCCGGGACAGGCCTAATCAGCCCCAGCATTTT. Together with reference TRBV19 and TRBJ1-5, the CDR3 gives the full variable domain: DGGITQSPKYLFRKEGQNVTLSCEQNLNHDAMYWYRQDPGQGLRLIYYSQIVNDFQKGDIAEGYSVSREKKESFPLTVTSAQKNPTAFYLCASRPRDRPNQPQHFGDGTRLSIL.

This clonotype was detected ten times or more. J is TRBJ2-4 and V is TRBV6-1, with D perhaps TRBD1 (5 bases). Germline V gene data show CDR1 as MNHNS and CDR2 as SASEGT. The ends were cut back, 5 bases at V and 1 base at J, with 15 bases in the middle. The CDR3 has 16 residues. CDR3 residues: CASSTPGKGAKNIQYF. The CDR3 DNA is TGTGCCAGCAGTACCCCAGGGAAGGGGGCCAAAAACATTCAGTACTTC.

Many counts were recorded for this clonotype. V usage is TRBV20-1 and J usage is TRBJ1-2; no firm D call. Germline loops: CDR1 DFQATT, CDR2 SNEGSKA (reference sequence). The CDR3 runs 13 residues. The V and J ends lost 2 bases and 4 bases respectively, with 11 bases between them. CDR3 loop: CSARKVFFYGYTF. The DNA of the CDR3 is TGCAGTGCTAGAAAGGTTTTCTTCTATGGCTACACCTTC.

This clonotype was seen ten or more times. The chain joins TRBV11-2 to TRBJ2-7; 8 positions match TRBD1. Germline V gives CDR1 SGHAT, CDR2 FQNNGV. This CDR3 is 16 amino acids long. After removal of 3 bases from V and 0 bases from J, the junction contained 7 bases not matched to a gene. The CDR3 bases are TGTGCCAGCAGCTTTGGGGGGACAGGAAGCTCCTACGAGCAGTACTTC. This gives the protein CASSFGGTGSSYEQYF.

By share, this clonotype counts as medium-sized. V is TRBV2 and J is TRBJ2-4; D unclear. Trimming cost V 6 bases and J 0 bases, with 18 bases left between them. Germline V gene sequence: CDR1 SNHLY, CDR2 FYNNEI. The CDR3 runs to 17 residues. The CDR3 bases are TGTGCCAGCAGGAGTAATCGAGACACCCGAGCCAAAAACATTCAGTACTTC. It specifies CASRSNRDTRAKNIQYF. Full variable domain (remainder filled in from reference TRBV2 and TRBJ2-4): EPEVTQTPSHQVTQMGQEVILRCVPISNHLYFYWYRQILGQKVEFLVSFYNNEISEKSEIFDDQFSVERPDGSNFTLKIRSTKLEDSAMYFCASRSNRDTRAKNIQYFGAGTRLSVL.

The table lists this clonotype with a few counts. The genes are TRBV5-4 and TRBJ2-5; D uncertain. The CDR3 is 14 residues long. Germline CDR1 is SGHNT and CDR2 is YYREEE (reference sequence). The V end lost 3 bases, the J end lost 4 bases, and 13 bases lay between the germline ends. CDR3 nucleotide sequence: TGTGCCAGCAGCTGGACGGGCCGTGGAGAGACCCAGTACTTC. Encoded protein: CASSWTGRGETQYF.

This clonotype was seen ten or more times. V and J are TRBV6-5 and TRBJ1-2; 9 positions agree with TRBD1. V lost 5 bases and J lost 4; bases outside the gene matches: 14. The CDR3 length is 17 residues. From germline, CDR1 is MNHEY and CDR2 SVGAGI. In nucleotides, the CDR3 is TGTGCCAGCAGTATACGAAGGCCCGGACAGGGGCTCTATGGCTACACCTTC. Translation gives CASSIRRPGQGLYGYTF.

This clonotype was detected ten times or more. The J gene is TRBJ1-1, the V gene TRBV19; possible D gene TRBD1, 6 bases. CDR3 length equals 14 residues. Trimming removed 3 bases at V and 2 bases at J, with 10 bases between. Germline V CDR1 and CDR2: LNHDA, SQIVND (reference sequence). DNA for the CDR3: TGTGCCAGTAGTATCAGGGGAGGTAACACTGAAGCTTTCTTT. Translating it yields CASSIRGGNTEAFF.